The entry below describes one TCR beta chain. Its antigen is not identified. The data stem from a study of shared clonotypes between healthy human individuals. CD8 cells regarded as naive lacked CD45RO, were positively chosen for CCR7, and omitted terminally differentiated effector memory CD45RA+ cells. General study points: What naive subsets generally showed was a larger estimated richness than memory subsets showed.

The ends lost 5 bases at V and 4 bases at J; junction bases unmatched: 5. Per the germline V gene, CDR1 is MNHEY and CDR2 is SMNVEV (reference sequence). The CDR3 contains 16 residues. Clones were sequenced by immunoSEQ multiplex PCR, and TCRdb holds only the in-frame ones, with some missing. Of around 550,000 clones in the sample, approximately 96% were seen once. The gene calls are TRBV27 and TRBJ2-6; TRBD1 aligns across 10 bases. The sequence was obtained from a woman between 25 and 40 years old in good health. The specimen was naive CD8+ T cells sorted from blood. The CDR3 DNA reads TGTGCCAGCAGTCCAGGACAGGGGGTAGGGGCCAACGTCCTGACTTTC. Amino acid sequence: CASSPGQGVGANVLTF.